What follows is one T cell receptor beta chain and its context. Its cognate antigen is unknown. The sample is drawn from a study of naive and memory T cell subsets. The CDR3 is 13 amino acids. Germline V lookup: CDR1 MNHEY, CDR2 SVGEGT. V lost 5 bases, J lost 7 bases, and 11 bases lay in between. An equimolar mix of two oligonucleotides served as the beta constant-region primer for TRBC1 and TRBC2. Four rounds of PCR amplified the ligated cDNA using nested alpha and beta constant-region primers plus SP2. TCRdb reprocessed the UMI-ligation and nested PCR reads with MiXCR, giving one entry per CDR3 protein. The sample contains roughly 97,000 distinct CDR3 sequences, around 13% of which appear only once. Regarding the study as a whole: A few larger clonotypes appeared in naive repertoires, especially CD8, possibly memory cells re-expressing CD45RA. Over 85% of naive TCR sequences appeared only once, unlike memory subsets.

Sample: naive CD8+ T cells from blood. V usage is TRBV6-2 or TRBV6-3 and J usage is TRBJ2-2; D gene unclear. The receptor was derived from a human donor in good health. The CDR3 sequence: CASSPRADGELFF. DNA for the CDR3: TGTGCCAGCAGTCCCCGAGCCGACGGGGAGCTGTTTTTT.